Listed here are 14 T cell receptor beta chains from one sample, sequenced in a study of T-cell memory formation after mild COVID-19. Each CDR3 protein gets one entry after TCRdb re-called the 5' RACE reads with MiXCR. The sample holds fewer than 250,000 distinct CDR3 sequences, 25% to 35% seen once. The sequenced sample was PBMCs or a T cell subset sorted from them (not recorded which). These receptors all come from an adult woman who had mild COVID-19 (a few samples of this study predate the infection). Cell type and time point are not known.

This clonotype was found a few times. This chain uses TRBV19 with TRBJ1-1; tentative D call: TRBD1 (5 bases). The CDR3 consists of 18 residues. V dropped 0 bases and J dropped 4 bases, with 21 bases sitting between them. Germline assignment: CDR1 LNHDA and CDR2 SQIVND (reference sequence). The chain's CDR3 is CASSIDYGTPIGGTEAFF. CDR3 bases: TGTGCCAGTAGTATAGACTATGGGACCCCCATCGGCGGCACTGAAGCTTTCTTT.

This clonotype was detected only a few times. The chain couples TRBV6-1 to TRBJ1-3; D gene unclear. The CDR3 runs 14 residues. The V gene lost 10 bases and the J gene lost 1 base, with 14 bases spanning the gap. Germline lookup yields CDR1 MNHNS and CDR2 SASEGT. CDR3 sequence: CATRDSGSGNTIYF. DNA for the CDR3: TGTGCCACCCGAGACTCGGGGTCTGGAAACACCATATATTTT.

This clonotype has only a few counts. Germline and junction disagree at one end, which may indicate a read error. The chain couples TRBV5-1 to TRBJ2-7; D is perhaps TRBD2 (6 bases). Germline V CDR1 and CDR2: SGHRS, YFSETQ. The CDR3 is made up of 14 amino acids. The CDR3, as DNA: TGTGCCAGCAGCCCCGGGACTGTAACCTACGAGCAGTACTTC. Protein: CASSPGTVTYEQYF.

In its sample, this clonotype was seen a few times. The rearrangement uses TRBV6-2 or TRBV6-3 and TRBJ2-7, with D possibly being TRBD1 (5 bases). In germline, CDR1 is MNHEY, CDR2 SVGEGT. This CDR3 has 13 residues. Trimming took 4 bases from V and 0 from J, leaving 7 bases between them. This chain's CDR3 is CASSSGYSYEQYF. The CDR3 nucleotides read TGTGCCAGCAGTTCAGGGTACTCCTACGAGCAGTACTTC.

The chain couples TRBV29-1 to TRBJ2-3; 8 bases line up with TRBD2. V shed 6 bases and J 6 bases; nucleotides not matched to a gene: 5. Germline V gene data show CDR1 as SQVTM and CDR2 as ANQGSEA. CDR3 length equals 12 residues. The CDR3 here is CSVGGGRDTQYF. CDR3 in DNA: TGCAGCGTAGGTGGCGGGAGGGATACGCAGTATTTT.

This clonotype was detected ten times or more. The chain combines TRBV20-1 with TRBJ2-4; maybe TRBD1 (5 bases). Per the germline V gene, CDR1 is DFQATT and CDR2 is SNEGSKA (reference sequence). V gave up 0 bases and J gave up 6 bases, with 21 bases separating them. CDR3 length: 17 amino acids. This CDR3 reads CSARDIDRRTWGNIQYF. CDR3 sequence (DNA): TGCAGTGCTAGAGATATCGACAGACGGACCTGGGGAAACATTCAGTACTTC.

The chain joins TRBV20-1 to TRBJ2-3; TRBD2 is a possible D gene (6 bases). The ends were cut back, 7 bases at V and 6 bases at J, with 20 bases in the middle. This CDR3 spans 14 amino acids. Germline V gene data show CDR1 as DFQATT and CDR2 as SNEGSKA (reference sequence). CDR3 residues: CSGSGLPGVDTQYF. DNA of the CDR3: TGCAGTGGATCGGGACTCCCTGGGGTCGATACGCAGTATTTT.

The V gene is TRBV4-1, the J gene TRBJ2-1, with D possibly TRBD1 on 5 matching bases. CDR3 length: 15 amino acids. CDR1 MGHRA and CDR2 YSYEKL come from the germline V gene. Trimming stripped 2 bases from V and 7 bases from J, with 15 bases between. CDR3 nucleotide sequence: TGCGCCAGCAGCCAAAAAACGTCGCAGGGAAATGAGCAGTTCTTC. This encodes CASSQKTSQGNEQFF.

The V gene is TRBV29-1, the J gene TRBJ1-2, with TRBD1 as a possible D gene (5 bases). Trimming removed 0 bases at V and 4 bases at J, with 15 bases between. CDR1 and CDR2 (germline): SQVTM, ANQGSEA. There are 15 residues in the CDR3. CDR3 DNA sequence: TGCAGCGTTGAAGAAAGGGACCGTCTCCCCTATGGCTACACCTTC. Translated: CSVEERDRLPYGYTF.

V and J are TRBV3-1 and TRBJ2-1; TRBD2 agrees at 10 bases. J was trimmed by 11 bases and V by 5 bases; bases with no gene match: 9. The CDR3 totals 14 residues. Germline V gives CDR1 LGHDT, CDR2 YNNKEL (reference sequence). This chain's CDR3 is CASSSRLAGLKQFF. DNA for the CDR3: TGTGCCAGCAGCTCCAGACTAGCGGGCCTCAAGCAGTTCTTC.

This chain uses TRBV12-3 or TRBV12-4 with TRBJ2-1; TRBD2 agrees at 8 bases. The CDR3 has 12 amino acids. Trimming at V came to 6 bases and at J to 12 bases, leaving 7 bases not matched to a gene. CDR3 region: CASRPAGLGQFF. The CDR3 coding sequence is TGTGCCAGCAGACCCGCGGGACTAGGGCAGTTCTTC.

The chain links TRBV5-6 to TRBJ2-1; 7 nucleotides line up with TRBD2. The V gene's germline CDR1 is SGHDT and CDR2 YYEEEE. CDR3 length: 14 residues. J lost 6 bases, V lost 4 bases, and 7 bases had no gene match. The CDR3 reads CASSRPGLPNEQFF. In DNA, the CDR3 is TGTGCCAGCAGCCGACCGGGACTACCCAATGAGCAGTTCTTC.

This clonotype was observed at least ten times. The rearrangement links TRBV6-5 to TRBJ1-1; D gene unclear. Trimming pared 2 bases from V and 2 bases from J, leaving 9 bases between. This CDR3 is built from 14 residues. The germline V gene encodes CDR1 MNHEY and CDR2 SVGAGI. The CDR3 here is CASSYQELNTEAFF. Written as DNA, the CDR3 is TGTGCCAGCAGTTACCAGGAGCTAAACACTGAAGCTTTCTTT.

This clonotype was detected only a few times. The V gene is TRBV5-5, the J gene TRBJ2-7, with TRBD2 matching 15 bases. The CDR3 is 19 residues long. Per the germline V gene, CDR1 is SGHKS and CDR2 is YYEKEE (reference sequence). V trimming: 3 bases; J trimming: 1 base; junction bases outside the gene matches: 11. CDR3 DNA sequence: TGTGCCAGCAGCTCCGCCCGGACTAGCGGGAGGGCCGGGTCCTACGAGCAGTACTTC. This translates into CASSSARTSGRAGSYEQYF.